This record looks at one T cell receptor (beta chain) sequence and its context. The record originates from a study of regulatory T cells in long-lasting Graves disease. Study at large: Antithyroid drug intake by newly diagnosed Graves' patients had lasted under 3 months.

Time point noted: newly diagnosed GD, antithyroid drugs for less than 3 months. The TCR library used RNA extracted from PBMCs. Looked up from germline, CDR1 is SEHNR and CDR2 is FQNEAQ (reference sequence). V was trimmed by 6 bases and J by 7 bases, leaving 15 bases between them. The CDR3 is 13 amino acids. Arm-PCR of CDR3 regions and iRepertoire HTBI primers were used to build TCR beta libraries. TCRdb re-derived calls from the multiplex PCR reads in MiXCR, one entry per CDR3 protein. The table shows over 300,000 distinct CDR3 sequences, with about 16% occurring only once. This specimen was peripheral blood mononuclear cells (PBMCs), taken at new diagnosis, from a patient treated with antithyroid drugs. The chain uses TRBV7-9 and TRBJ1-1; weak D call: TRBD1 (5 bases). The TCR was taken from a female donor with Graves disease. CDR3 region: CASRGEPMSEAFF. In nucleotides, the CDR3 is TGTGCCAGCAGGGGGGAACCGATGAGTGAAGCTTTCTTT.